A single sample is the source of the 21 T cell receptor beta chains below, sequenced in a study of T cells after posttransplantation cyclophosphamide. The method was immunoSEQ multiplex PCR; TCRdb's version includes in-frame clones alone and lacks a portion of them. This sample has approximately 18,000 clones, with around 78% found just once. Material: memory CD4+ T cells sorted from blood. The source is a man under 40 in good health and a related stem cell transplant donor.

J is TRBJ2-5 and V is TRBV7-9; tentatively, D is TRBD2 (5 bases). The CDR3 covers 13 residues. Germline loops: CDR1 SEHNR, CDR2 FQNEAQ (reference sequence). Trimming removed 1 base at V and 7 bases at J, with 10 bases between. The CDR3 DNA follows: TGTGCCAGCAGCTTAGGGGGTGGAGGGACCCAGTACTTC. Protein product: CASSLGGGGTQYF.

V is TRBV14 and J is TRBJ1-5, with D maybe TRBD1 (6 bases). Trimming took 3 bases from V and 4 from J, leaving 25 bases between them. The germline gives CDR1 SGHDN, CDR2 FVKESK. The CDR3 has 19 residues. CDR3 in amino acids: CASSQTRNQGRGWNQPQHF. DNA of the CDR3: TGTGCCAGCAGCCAGACTCGAAACCAGGGCAGGGGATGGAATCAGCCCCAGCATTTT. The full variable domain, completed using reference TRBV14 and TRBJ1-5, is EAGVTQFPSHSVIEKGQTVTLRCDPISGHDNLYWYRRVMGKEIKFLLHFVKESKQDESGMPNNRFLAERTGGTYSTLKVQPAELEDSGVYFCASSQTRNQGRGWNQPQHFGDGTRLSIL.

V usage is TRBV5-8 and J usage is TRBJ1-5; 8 bases are a match to TRBD1. V lost 0 bases to trimming and J lost 2 bases; unmatched junction nucleotides: 16. Germline V lookup: CDR1 SGHTS, CDR2 YDEGEE. CDR3 length: 20 amino acids. The CDR3, as DNA: TGTGCCAGCAGCTTGGTTGGATACCGGGGACAGGTCTTCGGCAATCAGCCCCAGCATTTT. This encodes CASSLVGYRGQVFGNQPQHF.

V gene TRBV7-9 combines with J gene TRBJ2-3, with D unclear. Deletions cut 3 bases from V and 2 bases from J, with 9 bases between. CDR3 length equals 14 residues. In germline, CDR1 is SEHNR, CDR2 FQNEAQ (reference sequence). CDR3 nucleotides: TGTGCCAGCAGCTTCAGTTCCCCCACAGATACGCAGTATTTT. Protein: CASSFSSPTDTQYF. The variable domain in full, completed from reference TRBV7-9 and TRBJ2-3, reads DTGVSQNPRHKITKRGQNVTFRCDPISEHNRLYWYRQTLGQGPEFLTYFQNEAQLEKSRLLSDRFSAERPKGSFSTLEIQRTEQGDSAMYLCASSFSSPTDTQYFGPGTRLTVL.

This clone was seen more than once but under ten times. The V call is TRBV20-1, the J call TRBJ2-5; D gene unclear. The CDR3 totals 10 residues. The germline V gene encodes CDR1 DFQATT and CDR2 SNEGSKA (reference sequence). The V end lost 6 bases, the J end lost 5 bases, and 7 bases lay between the germline ends. In DNA form, the CDR3 reads TGCAGTGCCACCGGGGAGACCCAGTACTTC. Its protein is CSATGETQYF.

This clone was observed a handful of times. The chain employs TRBV7-2 and TRBJ2-3, with no clear D. Trimming pared 5 bases from V and 6 bases from J, leaving 12 bases between. Germline V CDR1 and CDR2: SGHTA, FQGNSA. The CDR3 consists of 13 residues. For the CDR3, the DNA is TGTGCCAGCAGCCCCCCCCGCGAGGATACGCAGTATTTT. It specifies CASSPPREDTQYF.

For the CDR3, the DNA is TGTGCTAGTGGCCCCGGGAGCAGTGAAGCTTTCTTT. Residues: CASGPGSSEAFF. The chain has TRBV12-5 and TRBJ1-1; D remains ambiguous. With 6 bases removed from V and 7 bases from J, the gap between germline ends came to 12 bases. CDR3 size: 12 residues. CDR1 and CDR2 (germline): LGHNT, FRNRAP.

The gene calls are TRBV5-1 and TRBJ2-3; TRBD2 agrees at 9 bases. V shed 0 bases and J 0 bases; nucleotides not matched to a gene: 17. This CDR3 is 21 amino acids long. Germline-derived CDR1 and CDR2 are SGHRS and YFSETQ. CDR3 loop: CASSLGLVAGALAASTDTQYF. CDR3 DNA sequence: TGCGCCAGCAGCTTGGGGTTGGTAGCGGGGGCCCTCGCAGCTAGCACAGATACGCAGTATTTT.

Comments on this clone: One end of the junction is discordant with germline, which a read error may explain. This CDR3 is also generated by other DNA sequences in the sample. The rearrangement uses TRBV28 and TRBJ1-3, with D hard to call. The length of the CDR3 is 14 residues. Germline lookup yields CDR1 MDHEN and CDR2 SYDVKM. The CDR3: CATPRGSSGNTIYF. For the CDR3, the DNA is TGTGCCACCCCGAGAGGGTCCTCTGGAAACACCATATACTTT. The full variable domain, its missing parts supplied by reference TRBV28 and TRBJ1-3, is DVKVTQSSRYLVKRTGEKVFLECVQDMDHENMFWYRQDPGLGLRLIYFSYDVKMKEKGDIPEGYSVSREKKERFSLILESASTNQTSMYLCATPRGSSGNTIYFGEGSWLTVV.

This chain connects TRBV5-4 to TRBJ1-2; weak D call: TRBD1 (6 bases). Germline CDR1 reads SGHNT; CDR2 reads YYREEE (reference sequence). Trimming shortened V by 4 bases and J by 0 bases, and 13 bases separated the two germline ends. CDR3 length: 15 amino acids. CDR3 nucleotides: TGTGCCAGCAGCCGGGCAGGGGAAGCTAACTATGGCTACACCTTC. This translates into CASSRAGEANYGYTF.

The CDR3 coding sequence is TGTGCCAGCAGCTTAGACCCGCGGGGGGGCGTAGAGCAGTTCTTC. Protein product: CASSLDPRGGVEQFF. V and J are TRBV7-2 and TRBJ2-1, with TRBD2 matching 9 bases. The CDR3 has 15 amino acids. V lost 1 base to trimming and J lost 10 bases; unmatched junction nucleotides: 8. The germline CDR1 and CDR2 sequences are SGHTA and FQGNSA.

The rearrangement joins TRBV10-3 to TRBJ2-1, with a tentative D call TRBD2 (6 bases). Trimming took off 7 bases at V and 5 bases at J, with 15 bases between the two ends. The V gene's germline CDR1 is ENHRY and CDR2 SYGVKD. The CDR3 has 14 amino acids. CDR3 sequence reads: CAIKSEGRHNEQFF. As DNA, the CDR3 is TGTGCCATCAAAAGTGAGGGGAGGCACAATGAGCAGTTCTTC.

The chain combines TRBV5-1 with TRBJ1-3, with D tentatively TRBD1 (5 bases). Trimming left V 5 bases short and J 1 base short, with 13 bases between. From germline, CDR1 is SGHRS and CDR2 YFSETQ. The CDR3 covers 15 residues. CDR3 loop: CASSSTAASGNTIYF. CDR3 nucleotide sequence: TGCGCCAGCAGTTCGACAGCTGCATCTGGAAACACCATATATTTT.

This clone was detected a few times. This chain connects TRBV7-6 to TRBJ1-6, with TRBD1 identical over 9 bases. The CDR3 is 17 amino acids. The V segment lost 5 bases and the J segment 10 bases; nucleotides outside the gene matches: 15. Germline-derived CDR1 and CDR2 are SGHVS and FNYEAQ. The CDR3 sequence: CASSPSSGQGRGSPLHF. The CDR3 coding sequence is TGTGCCAGCAGCCCTTCCTCCGGACAGGGGAGAGGATCACCCCTCCACTTT.

J is TRBJ2-3 and V is TRBV7-2; 8 positions match TRBD1. The CDR3 runs to 13 residues. V lost 4 bases to trimming and J lost 9 bases; unmatched junction nucleotides: 6. The V gene's germline CDR1 is SGHTA and CDR2 FQGNSA. CDR3 nucleotide sequence: TGTGCCAGCAGCTCGACAGGGGAGGCAACGCAGTATTTT. Encoded protein: CASSSTGEATQYF.

In its sample, this clone was seen a few times. CDR3 DNA: TGTGCCAGCAGTGAGGAGTCCCGGCGGGGCTACACCTTC. Translation gives CASSEESRRGYTF. The V gene is TRBV6-1, the J gene TRBJ1-2, with unresolved D. Between the trimmed V and J ends, which lost 3 bases and 8 bases, there was a span of 13 bases. Germline assignment: CDR1 MNHNS and CDR2 SASEGT. This CDR3 comprises 13 residues.

This rearrangement joins TRBV7-2 to TRBJ2-7; D is perhaps TRBD2 (5 bases). CDR1 and CDR2 (germline): SGHTA, FQGNSA. This CDR3 has 17 amino acids. Trimming removed 1 base at V and 0 bases at J, with 16 bases between. CDR3 DNA: TGTGCCAGCAGCTTAGTCCCCCCGGGCCTAGCCTCCTACGAGCAGTACTTC. Translated, it gives CASSLVPPGLASYEQYF. Filled out from reference TRBV7-2 and TRBJ2-7, the complete variable domain reads GAGVSQSPSNKVTEKGKDVELRCDPISGHTALYWYRQSLGQGLEFLIYFQGNSAPDKSGLPSDRFSAERTGGSVSTLTIQRTQQEDSAVYLCASSLVPPGLASYEQYFGPGTRLTVT.

The chain has TRBV7-7 and TRBJ2-5; TRBD1 might be the D (6 bases). Trimming pared 5 bases from V and 2 bases from J, leaving 12 bases between. Per germline, CDR1 SSHAT and CDR2 FNYEAQ (reference sequence). This CDR3 spans 14 amino acids. The DNA for the CDR3 is TGTGCCAGCAGCCCCGGACAGTTTCAAGAGACCCAGTACTTC. This gives the protein CASSPGQFQETQYF. The full variable domain, completed using reference TRBV7-7 and TRBJ2-5, is GAGVSQSPRYKVTKRGQDVTLRCDPISSHATLYWYQQALGQGPEFLTYFNYEAQPDKSGLPSDRFSAERPEGSISTLTIQRTEQRDSAMYRCASSPGQFQETQYFGPGTRLLVL.

The rearrangement uses TRBV4-1 and TRBJ2-2; weak D call: TRBD1 (5 bases). CDR1 and CDR2 (germline): MGHRA, YSYEKL. The length of the CDR3 is 15 residues. Trimming cost V 5 bases and J 5 bases, with 15 bases left between them. CDR3 sequence: CASSVFGQGTGELFF. The CDR3 coding sequence is TGCGCCAGCAGCGTTTTCGGGCAGGGAACCGGGGAGCTGTTTTTT.

With respect to this clone: One end of the junction fails to match germline, which may point to a read error. The V and J genes are TRBV6-1 and TRBJ1-5; no clear D gene. CDR1 and CDR2 (germline): MNHNS, SASEGT. This CDR3 contains 13 residues. The CDR3 sequence is CASSVHDNRPQHF. The CDR3 DNA is TGTGCCAGCAGTGTTCACGACAATCGGCCCCAGCATTTT.

The chain is built from TRBV19 and TRBJ2-3; the match to TRBD1 covers 8 bases. The CDR3 length is 14 residues. J lost 2 bases, V lost 8 bases, and 6 bases had no gene match. From germline, CDR1 is LNHDA and CDR2 SQIVND (reference sequence). DNA of the CDR3: TGTGCCAGTGCCCAGGGGGCAAACACAGATACGCAGTATTTT. Amino acid sequence: CASAQGANTDTQYF.